The 17 T cell receptor beta chains reported below all come from one sample, sequenced in a study of glioma-infiltrating T cells (dated by TCRdb to 2015 to 2016). Sequenced using an Illumina MiSeq. TCR alpha and beta CDR3 regions were amplified with the iRepertoire nested amplicon-rescue multiplex PCR (arm-PCR) platform from RNA. Using fastp at Q25 and MiXCR, TCRdb reprocessed the public reads and kept productive beta chains. Under each unique CDR3 protein, matching rows form one entry showing the most common genes and DNA. This sample gives about 12,000 distinct CDR3 sequences in total; about 25% of them show up just once. The ten most abundant clones make up about 41% of the sample. Material for sequencing was glioma tissue, nonneoplastic brain tissue, or PBMCs (not recorded which). The receptors were sampled from a human donor with low-grade glioma or glioblastoma, undergoing nonglioma brain surgery, or in good health (not recorded which).

The chain recombines TRBV29-1 with TRBJ1-2; the D gene is possibly TRBD1 (5 bases). Germline CDR1 SQVTM, CDR2 ANQGSEA. The CDR3 length is 11 residues. The ends were cut back, 4 bases at V and 5 bases at J, with 8 bases in the middle. In DNA form, the CDR3 reads TGCAGCGTTGTTCGACAGTATGGCTACACCTTC. The encoded protein is CSVVRQYGYTF. The whole variable domain, filled in from reference TRBV29-1 and TRBJ1-2, reads SAVISQKPSRDICQRGTSLTIQCQVDSQVTMMFWYRQQPGQSLTLIATANQGSEATYESGFVIDKFPISRPNLTFSTLTVSNMSPEDSSIYLCSVVRQYGYTFGSGTRLTVV.

This clonotype was counted only a few times. The chain recombines TRBV12-3 or TRBV12-4 with TRBJ1-2; D ambiguous. The CDR3 sequence is 14 residues long. V was shortened by 6 bases and J by 4 bases, with 15 bases between the two germline ends. CDR3 coding DNA: TGTGCCAGCAGGCTCGCAGGAGGTGGCTATGGCTACACCTTC. Its translation is CASRLAGGGYGYTF.

This clonotype appeared a few times. The chain has TRBV3-1 and TRBJ1-1, with D uncertain. CDR1 LGHDT and CDR2 YNNKEL come from the germline V gene (reference sequence). CDR3 length equals 12 residues. V was trimmed by 6 bases and J by 8 bases, leaving 13 bases between them. The chain's CDR3 is CASSPNPGEAFF. CDR3 nucleotide sequence: TGTGCCAGCAGTCCAAACCCTGGGGAAGCTTTCTTT.

This clonotype was seen ten or more times. The gene calls are TRBV28 and TRBJ2-1, with 7 bases aligning to TRBD2. The CDR3 sequence is 15 residues long. V lost 5 bases, J lost 7 bases, and 11 bases stayed unmatched. The germline CDR1 and CDR2 sequences are MDHEN and SYDVKM. DNA for the CDR3: TGTGCCAGCAGTCCACGGTCCGGCGGGAGTAATGAGCAGTTCTTC. Translation gives CASSPRSGGSNEQFF.

This clonotype was detected only a few times. The gene calls are TRBV27 and TRBJ2-7; 9 positions agree with TRBD2. With 3 bases clipped from V and 1 base from J, the junction kept 7 bases outside the gene matches. There are 16 residues in the CDR3. Germline loops: CDR1 MNHEY, CDR2 SMNVEV (reference sequence). CDR3 amino acids: CASSFLSGSGSYEQYF. CDR3 nucleotides: TGTGCCAGCAGTTTCCTTAGCGGGAGTGGGTCCTACGAGCAGTACTTC.

The rearrangement joins TRBV12-3 or TRBV12-4 to TRBJ2-1; maybe TRBD1 (6 bases). This CDR3 spans 14 amino acids. V was trimmed by 9 bases and J by 8 bases, leaving 20 bases between them. The CDR3 nucleotides read TGTGCCAGTAAAGGGACCGAGGGGGTGTATGAGCAGTTCTTC. This sequence encodes CASKGTEGVYEQFF.

V gene TRBV12-3 or TRBV12-4 combines with J gene TRBJ2-5; D unresolved. V lost 1 base to trimming and J lost 5 bases, with 14 bases between them. The CDR3 extends over 15 amino acids. CDR3 DNA sequence: TGTGCCAGCAGTTTAGGGGCTGCTGTAGTGGAGACCCAGTACTTC. As protein: CASSLGAAVVETQYF.

The rearrangement uses TRBV30 and TRBJ2-1; TRBD2 agrees at 12 bases. Germline CDR1 and CDR2: GTSNPN and SVGIG (reference sequence). The CDR3 spans 15 residues. The trim removed 8 bases at V and 6 bases at J, leaving 11 bases unmatched. CDR3 nucleotide sequence: TGTGCCCGGGAGGCTACGGGACTAGCGGGCAATGAGCAGTTCTTC. It encodes CAREATGLAGNEQFF.

The sample holds many counts of this clonotype. The chain uses TRBV20-1 and TRBJ2-5; 7 bases match TRBD2. The CDR3 runs 13 residues. V dropped 0 bases and J dropped 5; count of bases not matched to a gene: 3. Germline CDR1 DFQATT, CDR2 SNEGSKA (reference sequence). The CDR3 DNA follows: TGCAGTGCTAGAGAGGCGACTAGCGAGACCCAGTACTTC. It is translated as CSAREATSETQYF.

The genes are TRBV19 and TRBJ1-5, with TRBD1 as a possible D gene (5 bases). With 9 bases removed from V and 4 bases from J, the gap between germline ends came to 16 bases. Germline CDR1 and CDR2: LNHDA and SQIVND (reference sequence). This CDR3 contains 14 residues. The CDR3 nucleotides read TGTGCCAGCAGAGGGGAAGGGATAAATCAGCCCCAGCATTTT. Translating it yields CASRGEGINQPQHF.

The genes are TRBV6-9 and TRBJ2-1, with 8 bases lining up with TRBD2. Germline V gives CDR1 MNHGY, CDR2 SVAAGI. J gave up 5 bases and V 3 bases, and 15 bases lay outside the gene matches. There are 18 residues in the CDR3. CDR3 nucleotide sequence: TGTGCCAGCAGTTACTACCCGGGAGGGCCCTCAAGGGACAATGAGCAGTTCTTC. It codes for CASSYYPGGPSRDNEQFF.

This clonotype qualifies as medium-sized. V is TRBV28 and J is TRBJ1-1; 8 nucleotides align to TRBD1. Germline V CDR1 and CDR2: MDHEN, SYDVKM. The CDR3 has 14 residues. With 6 bases clipped from V and 1 base from J, the junction kept 4 bases outside the gene matches. The CDR3 DNA reads TGTGCCAGCAGGGACGACAGGGGGAACACTGAAGCTTTCTTT. This sequence encodes CASRDDRGNTEAFF.

This clonotype appeared a few times. A much larger clone lies a single base off, so this may be a read error. The chain uses TRBV6-6 and TRBJ1-1, with D perhaps matching TRBD1 (5 bases). The CDR3 is made up of 12 amino acids. Germline loops: CDR1 MNHNY, CDR2 SVGAGI (reference sequence). V lost 0 bases and J lost 10, with 9 bases in between. The CDR3 spells CASSYSAGVAFF. CDR3 DNA sequence: TGTGCCAGCAGTTACTCGGCGGGGGTAGCTTTCTTT.

This clonotype has just one count. The V call is TRBV6-5, the J call TRBJ2-3; tentative D call: TRBD1 (6 bases). V was trimmed by 4 bases and J by 2 bases, leaving 22 bases between them. Germline V gene sequence: CDR1 MNHEY, CDR2 SVGAGI. The CDR3 contains 18 residues. The CDR3 loop reads CASSLWGLDSGYTDTQYF. The CDR3 coding sequence is TGTGCCAGCAGTTTATGGGGGCTAGACTCGGGTTACACAGATACGCAGTATTTT.

Within the sample, this clonotype is medium-sized. The V gene is TRBV4-1, the J gene TRBJ1-5; 10 positions agree with TRBD1. With V trimmed by 0 bases and J by 5 bases, 1 base remained unmatched. Looked up from germline, CDR1 is MGHRA and CDR2 is YSYEKL. The CDR3 spans 15 residues. In DNA form, the CDR3 reads TGCGCCAGCAGCCAAGATGGGACAGGGGATCAGCCCCAGCATTTT. Its protein is CASSQDGTGDQPQHF.

The chain employs TRBV28 and TRBJ2-7; D may match TRBD1 or TRBD2 (5 bases each). The V end was cut by 8 bases, the J end by 2 bases, with 13 bases between. The germline gives CDR1 MDHEN, CDR2 SYDVKM. The CDR3 spans 13 residues. The chain's CDR3 is CASVPGQPYEQYF. CDR3 sequence (DNA): TGTGCCAGCGTACCGGGGCAACCCTACGAGCAGTACTTC.

By proportion, this clonotype is medium-sized (0.01 to 0.1%). This chain joins TRBV27 and TRBJ2-1, with TRBD2 identical over 9 bases. Germline V gene lookup returns CDR1 MNHEY and CDR2 SMNVEV (reference sequence). This CDR3 is 17 amino acids long. V shed 6 bases, J shed 0 bases, and the junction held 9 bases outside the gene matches. The CDR3 sequence: CASRLGTSRSSYNEQFF. The CDR3, as DNA: TGTGCCAGCAGACTCGGGACTAGCAGAAGCTCCTACAATGAGCAGTTCTTC.